This passage covers 6 T cell receptor beta chains from one sample sequenced in a study of identifying expanded T cells in peripheral blood. Assay used: immunoSEQ multiplex PCR; TCRdb lists only in-frame clones, some missing. The sample lists approximately 92,000 clones; around 83% were seen once. Material for sequencing was blood. These receptors were taken from a person aged 18-69 years in good health.

The rearrangement joins TRBV7-2 to TRBJ2-2, with 15 bases lining up with TRBD2. Germline V gene sequence: CDR1 SGHTA, CDR2 FQGNSA. Trimming at V came to 5 bases and at J to 5 bases, leaving 9 bases not matched to a gene. This CDR3 has 18 residues. CDR3: CASSPSGLAGGRTGELFF. CDR3 DNA sequence: TGTGCCAGCAGCCCCTCTGGACTAGCGGGGGGGCGGACCGGGGAGCTGTTTTTT. Variable domain in full (rest from reference TRBV7-2 and TRBJ2-2): GAGVSQSPSNKVTEKGKDVELRCDPISGHTALYWYRQSLGQGLEFLIYFQGNSAPDKSGLPSDRFSAERTGGSVSTLTIQRTQQEDSAVYLCASSPSGLAGGRTGELFFGEGSRLTVL.

This chain connects TRBV5-4 to TRBJ1-2, with D possibly being TRBD1 (6 bases). With 0 bases removed from V and 11 bases from J, the gap between germline ends came to 14 bases. CDR1 is SGHNT and CDR2 is YYREEE in the germline V gene (reference sequence). This CDR3 spans 13 amino acids. This chain's CDR3 is CASSLARQGRYTF. The CDR3 coding sequence is TGTGCCAGCAGCTTGGCCAGGCAGGGGAGGTACACCTTC.

J is TRBJ1-1 and V is TRBV7-2; no definite D call. The CDR3 consists of 11 residues. CDR1 and CDR2 from the germline V gene are SGHTA and FQGNSA. V lost 6 bases and J lost 8, with 10 bases in between. The CDR3 coding sequence is TGTGCCAGCAGGGTTCAAGGAGAAGCTTTCTTT. Its translation: CASRVQGEAFF.

The chain carries TRBV29-1 and TRBJ1-2, with D hard to call. This CDR3 region has 15 residues. Between the trimmed V and J ends, which lost 0 bases and 1 base, there was a span of 12 bases. Germline-derived CDR1 and CDR2 are SQVTM and ANQGSEA. CDR3 in amino acids: CSVEDPGVYNYGYTF. The CDR3, as DNA: TGCAGCGTTGAAGATCCCGGGGTTTATAACTATGGCTACACCTTC.

J is TRBJ2-7 and V is TRBV6-5; D call uncertain. Trimming removed 2 bases at V and 6 bases at J, with 11 bases between. The CDR3 spans 13 residues. Germline CDR1 is MNHEY and CDR2 is SVGAGI. The CDR3 protein is CASSYGDRSEQYF. The CDR3 coding sequence is TGTGCCAGCAGTTACGGGGATCGGTCCGAGCAGTACTTC.

The V call is TRBV4-1, the J call TRBJ2-7; 7 bases agree with TRBD1. The CDR3 runs 16 residues. The germline V gene has CDR1 MGHRA and CDR2 YSYEKL. V lost 1 base and J lost 1; bases outside the gene matches: 7. This CDR3 is CASSQGPRDSSYEQYF. The DNA of the CDR3 is TGCGCCAGCAGCCAAGGCCCTCGGGACAGTTCCTACGAGCAGTACTTC.